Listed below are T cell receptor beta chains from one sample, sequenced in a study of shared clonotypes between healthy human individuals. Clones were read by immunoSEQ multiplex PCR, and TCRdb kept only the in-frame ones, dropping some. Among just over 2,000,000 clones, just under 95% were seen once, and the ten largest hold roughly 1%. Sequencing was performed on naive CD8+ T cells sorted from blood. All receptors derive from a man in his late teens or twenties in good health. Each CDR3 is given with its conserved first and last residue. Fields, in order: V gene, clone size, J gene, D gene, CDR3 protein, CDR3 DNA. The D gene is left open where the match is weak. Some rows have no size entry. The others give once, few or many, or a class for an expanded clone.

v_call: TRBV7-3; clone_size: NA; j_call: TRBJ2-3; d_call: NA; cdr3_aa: CASSITGSDTQYF; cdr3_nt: TGTGCCAGCAGCATAACAGGGTCAGATACGCAGTATTTT
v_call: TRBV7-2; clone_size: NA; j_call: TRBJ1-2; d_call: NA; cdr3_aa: CASSRDRGTGIYGYTF; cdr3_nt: TGTGCCAGCAGCCGTGACCGAGGCACAGGGATCTATGGCTACACCTTC
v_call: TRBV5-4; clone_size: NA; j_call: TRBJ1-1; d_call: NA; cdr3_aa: CASSFHPSDTEAFF; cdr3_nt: TGTGCCAGCAGCTTTCACCCTTCGGACACTGAAGCTTTCTTT
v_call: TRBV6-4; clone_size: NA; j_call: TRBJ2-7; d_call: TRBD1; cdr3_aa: CASSDTRDRGYEQYF; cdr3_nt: TGTGCCAGCAGTGACACCCGGGACAGGGGCTACGAGCAGTACTTC
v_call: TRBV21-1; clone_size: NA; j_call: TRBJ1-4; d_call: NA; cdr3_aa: CASRRGPADEKLFF; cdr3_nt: TGTGCCAGCCGACGCGGACCGGCGGATGAAAAACTGTTTTTT
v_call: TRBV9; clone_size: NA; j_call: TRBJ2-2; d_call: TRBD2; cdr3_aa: CASSVGGRTSGLLEAGELFF; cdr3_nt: TGTGCCAGCAGCGTAGGGGGTAGAACTAGCGGTCTTCTTGAGGCCGGGGAGCTGTTTTTT
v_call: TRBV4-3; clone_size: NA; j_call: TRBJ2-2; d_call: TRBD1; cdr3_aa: CASSQGTGYTGELFF; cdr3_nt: TGCGCCAGCAGCCAAGGGACAGGATACACCGGGGAGCTGTTTTTT
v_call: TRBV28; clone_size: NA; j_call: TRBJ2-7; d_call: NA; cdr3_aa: CASSLTGSLYEQYF; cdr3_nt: TGTGCCAGCAGTTTAACAGGGTCCCTCTACGAGCAGTACTTC
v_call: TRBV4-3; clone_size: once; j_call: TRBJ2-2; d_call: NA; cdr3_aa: CASSQRLGPGELFF; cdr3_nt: TGCGCCAGCAGCCAACGACTAGGTCCCGGGGAGCTGTTTTTT
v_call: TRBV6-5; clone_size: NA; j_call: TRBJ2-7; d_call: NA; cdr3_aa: CASSWGGSYEQYF; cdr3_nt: TGTGCCAGCAGTTGGGGCGGATCCTACGAGCAGTACTTC
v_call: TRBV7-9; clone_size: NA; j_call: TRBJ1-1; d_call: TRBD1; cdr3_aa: CASSLARTGVNTEAFF; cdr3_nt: TGTGCCAGCAGCTTAGCCCGGACAGGGGTGAACACTGAAGCTTTCTTT
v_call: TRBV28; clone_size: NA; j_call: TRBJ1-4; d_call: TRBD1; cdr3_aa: CASSLRTGTGVWEKLFF; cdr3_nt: TGTGCCAGCAGTTTACGTACCGGGACAGGGGTTTGGGAAAAACTGTTTTTT
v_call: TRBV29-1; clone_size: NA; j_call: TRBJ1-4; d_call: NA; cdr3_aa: CSVWRSTNEKLFF; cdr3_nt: TGCAGCGTTTGGAGGAGCACTAATGAAAAACTGTTTTTT
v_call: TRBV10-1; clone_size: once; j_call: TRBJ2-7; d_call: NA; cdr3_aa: CASSSAGDYEQYF; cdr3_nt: TGCGCCAGCAGTTCGGCAGGGGACTACGAGCAGTACTTC
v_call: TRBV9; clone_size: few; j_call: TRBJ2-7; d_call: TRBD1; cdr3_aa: CASSAGTGYEQYF; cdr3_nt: TGTGCCAGCAGCGCCGGGACAGGCTACGAGCAGTACTTC
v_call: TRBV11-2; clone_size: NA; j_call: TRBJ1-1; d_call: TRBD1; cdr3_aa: CASSSGQADLNTEAFF; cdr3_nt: TGTGCCAGCAGCTCGGGACAGGCCGACTTGAACACTGAAGCTTTCTTT
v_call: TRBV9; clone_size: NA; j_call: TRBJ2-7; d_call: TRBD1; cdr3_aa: CASSSGTGGEQYF; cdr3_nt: TGTGCCAGCAGCTCGGGCACAGGGGGGGAGCAGTACTTC
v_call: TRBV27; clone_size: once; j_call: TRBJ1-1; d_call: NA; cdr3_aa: CASSPGGSTEAFF; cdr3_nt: TGTGCCAGCAGCCCGGGCGGAAGCACTGAAGCTTTCTTT
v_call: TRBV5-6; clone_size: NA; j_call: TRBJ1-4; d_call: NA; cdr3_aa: CASTPWGTNEKLFF; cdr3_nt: TGTGCCAGCACCCCGTGGGGGACTAATGAAAAACTGTTTTTT
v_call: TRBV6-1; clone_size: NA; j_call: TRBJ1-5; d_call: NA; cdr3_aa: CASIRANTDQPQHF; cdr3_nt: TGTGCCAGCATTCGGGCGAATACCGATCAGCCCCAGCATTTT
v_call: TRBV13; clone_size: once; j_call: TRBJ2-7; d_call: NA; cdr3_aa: CASSLGGLEQYF; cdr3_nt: TGTGCCAGCAGCTTAGGGGGGCTCGAGCAGTACTTC
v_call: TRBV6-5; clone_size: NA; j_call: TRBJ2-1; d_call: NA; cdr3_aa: CASSYSLGNEQFF; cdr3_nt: TGTGCCAGCAGTTACTCGCTCGGCAATGAGCAGTTCTTC
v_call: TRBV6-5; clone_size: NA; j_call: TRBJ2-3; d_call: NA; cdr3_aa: CASSLKSGDTQYF; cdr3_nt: TGTGCCAGCAGTCTGAAGTCGGGAGATACGCAGTATTTT
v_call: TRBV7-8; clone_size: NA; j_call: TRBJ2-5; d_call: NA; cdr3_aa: CASSLAKGGSQETQYF; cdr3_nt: TGTGCCAGCAGCTTAGCCAAGGGGGGGTCCCAAGAGACCCAGTACTTC
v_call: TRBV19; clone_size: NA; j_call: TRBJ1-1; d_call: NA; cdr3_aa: CASSIGEEAFF; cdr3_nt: TGTGCCAGTAGTATTGGGGAGGAAGCTTTCTTT
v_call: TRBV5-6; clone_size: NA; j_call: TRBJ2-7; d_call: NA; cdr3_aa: CASSLGIAVYEQYF; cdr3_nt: TGTGCCAGCAGCTTGGGGATAGCGGTGTACGAGCAGTACTTC
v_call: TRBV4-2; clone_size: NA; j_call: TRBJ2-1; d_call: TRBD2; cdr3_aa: CASSQAASGFNEQFF; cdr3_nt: TGTGCCAGCAGCCAAGCGGCTAGCGGGTTCAATGAGCAGTTCTTC
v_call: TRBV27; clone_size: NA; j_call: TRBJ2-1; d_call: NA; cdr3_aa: CASRKDSPNTLFF; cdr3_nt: TGTGCCAGCAGGAAGGACAGCCCCAACACACTGTTCTTC
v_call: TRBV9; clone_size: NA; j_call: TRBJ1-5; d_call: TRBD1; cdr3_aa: CASSGGQGDQPQHF; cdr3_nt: TGTGCCAGCAGCGGCGGACAGGGGGATCAGCCCCAGCATTTT
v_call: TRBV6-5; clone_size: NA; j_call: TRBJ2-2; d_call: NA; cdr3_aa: CASTVQATNTGELFF; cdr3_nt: TGTGCCAGCACGGTACAGGCAACGAACACCGGGGAGCTGTTTTTT
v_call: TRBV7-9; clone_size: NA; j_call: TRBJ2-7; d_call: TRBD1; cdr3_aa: CASSKPGQGVYEQYF; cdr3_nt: TGTGCCAGCAGCAAACCGGGACAGGGGGTTTACGAGCAGTACTTC
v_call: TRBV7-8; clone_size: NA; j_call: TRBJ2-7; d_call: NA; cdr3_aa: CASSLGGLYEQYF; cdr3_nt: TGTGCCAGCAGCTTAGGAGGCCTGTACGAGCAGTACTTC
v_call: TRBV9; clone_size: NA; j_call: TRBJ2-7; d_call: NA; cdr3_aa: CASITTEQYF; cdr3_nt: TGTGCCAGCATCACCACCGAGCAGTACTTC
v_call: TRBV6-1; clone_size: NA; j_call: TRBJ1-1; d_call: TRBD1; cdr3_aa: CASSVTGLGTEAFF; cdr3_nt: TGTGCCAGCAGTGTGACAGGGTTGGGCACTGAAGCTTTCTTT
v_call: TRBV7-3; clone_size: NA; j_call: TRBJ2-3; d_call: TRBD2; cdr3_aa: CASSPSGGVFDTQYF; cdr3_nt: TGTGCCAGCAGCCCCTCGGGGGGAGTGTTCGATACGCAGTATTTT